The 9 T cell receptor beta chains below all came from one sample that was sequenced in a study of shared T cell receptors in the human thymus. The repertoire was sequenced with immunoSEQ multiplex PCR; TCRdb's copy has only in-frame clones and lacks some. The sample carries 630,000 or so clones, over 75% recorded once. These data were also filed under a second study, of human thymus T cells.

Sequences were obtained from thymocytes. The receptors were gathered from a boy younger than two with a congenital heart defect.

J is TRBJ2-6 and V is TRBV5-1; weak D call: TRBD2 (5 bases). The V gene lost 4 bases and the J gene lost 1 base, with 15 bases spanning the gap. Germline V lookup: CDR1 SGHRS, CDR2 YFSETQ. This CDR3 comprises 17 residues. This CDR3 reads CASSTGSPMSGANVLTF. The CDR3 DNA is TGCGCCAGCAGCACTGGGAGCCCAATGTCTGGGGCCAACGTCCTGACTTTC.

The chain employs TRBV5-1 and TRBJ2-5, with D perhaps matching TRBD1 (6 bases). V was clipped by 4 bases and J by 2 bases, with 15 bases between them. Germline V CDR1 and CDR2: SGHRS, YFSETQ. The CDR3 is made up of 15 amino acids. The CDR3 here is CASSVNGTTQETQYF. CDR3 bases: TGCGCCAGCAGCGTCAACGGGACAACTCAAGAGACCCAGTACTTC.

The chain joins TRBV28 to TRBJ2-7; 10 bases are shared with TRBD2. Per the germline V gene, CDR1 is MDHEN and CDR2 is SYDVKM. V shed 4 bases and J 0 bases; nucleotides not matched to a gene: 3. CDR3 length: 15 residues. The CDR3 loop is CASSWTSGSSYEQYF. The CDR3, as DNA: TGTGCCAGCAGTTGGACTAGCGGAAGCTCCTACGAGCAGTACTTC.

V and J are TRBV10-3 and TRBJ2-1; TRBD2 matches 13 bases. The CDR3 extends over 15 amino acids. The V segment lost 6 bases and the J segment 5 bases; nucleotides outside the gene matches: 4. The germline V gene has CDR1 ENHRY and CDR2 SYGVKD. This CDR3 is CAIRMTSGGNNEQFF. The CDR3 coding sequence is TGTGCCATCAGAATGACTAGCGGGGGGAACAATGAGCAGTTCTTC.

V gene TRBV28 combines with J gene TRBJ2-1; D gene uncertain. Trimming cost V 2 bases and J 3 bases, with 14 bases left between them. The CDR3 length is 16 residues. Germline values: CDR1 MDHEN, CDR2 SYDVKM. Here the CDR3 DNA reads TGTGCCAGCAGTTTAGGTTATCCTAACAGCTACAATGAGCAGTTCTTC. Translating it yields CASSLGYPNSYNEQFF.

In this sample, this clone turned up once. The chain joins TRBV2 to TRBJ2-1; tentative D call: TRBD2 (6 bases). This CDR3 spans 14 amino acids. V was cut by 5 bases and J by 3 bases, with 11 bases left in between. Germline CDR1 SNHLY, CDR2 FYNNEI. The CDR3 here is CASSLGLLYNEQFF. The CDR3 coding sequence is TGTGCCAGCAGTTTGGGACTCCTCTACAATGAGCAGTTCTTC.

The gene calls are TRBV30 and TRBJ2-1; 14 bases line up with TRBD2. The CDR3 runs 18 residues. The germline V gene encodes CDR1 GTSNPN and CDR2 SVGIG (reference sequence). V lost 2 bases to trimming and J lost 2 bases; unmatched junction nucleotides: 8. The chain's CDR3 is CAWSSSGTSGRAYNEQFF. Here the CDR3 DNA reads TGTGCCTGGAGTTCCTCCGGGACTAGCGGGAGAGCCTACAATGAGCAGTTCTTC.

The CDR3 loop is CASSPTAGSQPQHF. In DNA, the CDR3 is TGTGCCAGCAGCCCCACCGCGGGTAGTCAGCCCCAGCATTTT. The gene calls are TRBV28 and TRBJ1-5; D unresolved. CDR1 MDHEN and CDR2 SYDVKM come from the germline V gene. V lost 6 bases to trimming and J lost 6 bases, with 15 bases between them. The CDR3 loop spans 14 amino acids.

The chain combines TRBV27 with TRBJ2-1; 9 nucleotides align to TRBD1. The CDR3 has 22 amino acids. The J segment lost 0 bases and the V segment lost 4 bases, leaving 22 bases of the junction unmatched. Germline CDR1 is MNHEY and CDR2 is SMNVEV (reference sequence). The CDR3 DNA sequence: TGTGCCAGCAGTTCTACCGGGACAGGGACTACCGGAACCCACGGCTCCTACAATGAGCAGTTCTTC. Protein sequence: CASSSTGTGTTGTHGSYNEQFF.